What follows is one TCR beta chain and its context. Its antigen remains unidentified. The use of a sample-barcoded 5' primer and a J-beta primer mix characterized a second PCR of about 6 to 12 cycles. TCRdb independently ran MiXCR on the 5' RACE reads; one entry per CDR3 protein. Of about 900,000 distinct CDR3 sequences in the sample, approximately 59% are singletons; the top ten hold 25% to 30%. The data originate from a study of blood T cells in healthy people across ages. Turning to the study itself: Capture by template switching was about one barcoded beta molecule per two T cells. Findings and caveats of the study: Roughly linear age-related decline in beta diversity appeared, significant by age approximately 43. The percentage of naive T cells correlated strongly with TCR beta diversity.

Trimming shortened V by 3 bases and J by 2 bases, and 10 bases separated the two germline ends. Germline V gene sequence: CDR1 ENHRY, CDR2 SYGVKD. The CDR3 totals 14 residues. In terms of origin and age, donors were healthy Caucasian individuals from Russia aged roughly 6 to 95. This chain links TRBV10-3 with TRBJ1-1; D perhaps matches TRBD1 (6 bases). The source is a man in his thirties or forties in good health. Sequencing input: blood. The CDR3 region is CAISDRDKNTEAFF. The CDR3 DNA follows: TGTGCCATCAGTGACCGGGACAAAAACACTGAAGCTTTCTTT.